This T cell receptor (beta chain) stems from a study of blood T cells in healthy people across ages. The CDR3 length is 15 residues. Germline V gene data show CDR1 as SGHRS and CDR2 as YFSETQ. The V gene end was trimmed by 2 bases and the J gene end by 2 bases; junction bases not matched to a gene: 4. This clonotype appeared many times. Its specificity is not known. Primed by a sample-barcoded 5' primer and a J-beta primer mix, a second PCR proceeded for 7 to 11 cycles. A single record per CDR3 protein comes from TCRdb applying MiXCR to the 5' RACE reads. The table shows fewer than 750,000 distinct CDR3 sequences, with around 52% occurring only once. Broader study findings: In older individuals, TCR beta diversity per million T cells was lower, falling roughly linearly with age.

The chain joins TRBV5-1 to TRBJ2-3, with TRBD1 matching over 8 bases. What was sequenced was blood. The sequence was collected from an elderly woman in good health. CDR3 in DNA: TGCGCCAGCAGCTTCCGGACAGGGCACACAGATACGCAGTATTTT. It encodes CASSFRTGHTDTQYF.